These 2 T cell receptor delta chains were all obtained from the same sample, sequenced in a study of γδ T cells in repeated Plasmodium falciparum infection. Bulk repertoires came from Vgamma9/Vdelta2+ or Vdelta2-negative gammadelta T cells flow-sorted from PBMC. TCRdb reran clone calling via CATT on the multiplex PCR reads. The table includes roughly 93,000 delta-chain clones, 0.85% to 1% detected once. Sequencing was done on a sample of gamma-delta T cells from blood. These receptor sequences come from a pool of human donors (malaria-infected and uninfected, not separated).

Details on this clone: The protein that TCRdb holds for this DNA derives from a much larger clone and differs from the translated DNA at residue 7, which likely indicates a read error; the protein shown here is translated from the DNA. The chain recombines TRDV1 with TRDJ1; tentatively, D is TRDD3 (5 bases). Matching the DNA to germline supplied the J gene, which TCRdb does not give. Germline assignment: CDR1 TSWWSYY and CDR2 QGS. Trimming took 3 bases from V and 9 from J, leaving 14 bases between them. CDR3 length: 13 amino acids. CDR3 sequence reads: CALGEILQTQLIF. DNA of the CDR3: TGTGCTCTTGGGGAGATACTCCAAACTCAACTCATCTTT.

This clone was recorded a few times. TCRdb's protein, taken from a much larger clone, differs from this DNA's translation at residue 13, likely owing to a read error; the protein displayed comes from the DNA. This specimen includes other DNA sequences encoding the same CDR3. The chain couples TRDV2 to TRDJ1, with TRDD3 matching 8 bases. The J gene is not listed in TCRdb, so it was assigned here from a DNA match to germline. The CDR3 contains 18 residues. Germline V lookup: CDR1 GEAIGNYY, CDR2 EKD. The V segment lost 0 bases and the J segment 3 bases; nucleotides outside the gene matches: 14. The CDR3, as DNA: TGTGCCTGTGACACCGTCTCGGGATACGCGGGGTACGCCGATAAACTCATCTTT. Its protein product is CACDTVSGYAGYADKLIF.